This T cell receptor beta chain originates from a study of cytomegalovirus exposure and HLA in healthy donors. V shed 2 bases, J shed 2 bases, and the junction held 2 bases outside the gene matches. Germline CDR1 is MNHEY and CDR2 is SMNVEV (reference sequence). The CDR3 covers 15 residues. The PCR used 60 Vbeta and 13 Jbeta primers. Sequenced by immunoSEQ multiplex PCR; TCRdb stores in-frame clones only, minus some. The sample lists 150,000 to 180,000 clones, approximately 74% occurring once. As for this clone: Antigen unknown.

Study outcomes and limitations: In vitro confirmation showed three CMV-associated chains to be CMV antigen specific. In a later analysis, an Asian-associated ancestry cluster reportedly showed fewer N-insertions than the approximately 610-donor mean. Cytomegalovirus status, reportedly, was diagnosed with high specificity and sensitivity by the classifier. Later on, an analysis found that several of the most significant clusters appeared to be linked to common viral pathogens, which included parvovirus B19.

The V call is TRBV27, the J call TRBJ2-7; 11 bases line up with TRBD2. The TCR sequence derives from a man aged 30 to 39 in good health and CMV-seronegative. The sample taken for sequencing was PBMCs. CDR3 amino acids: CASSLGTSGPYEQYF. The CDR3 coding sequence is TGTGCCAGCAGTTTAGGGACTAGCGGCCCCTACGAGCAGTACTTC.